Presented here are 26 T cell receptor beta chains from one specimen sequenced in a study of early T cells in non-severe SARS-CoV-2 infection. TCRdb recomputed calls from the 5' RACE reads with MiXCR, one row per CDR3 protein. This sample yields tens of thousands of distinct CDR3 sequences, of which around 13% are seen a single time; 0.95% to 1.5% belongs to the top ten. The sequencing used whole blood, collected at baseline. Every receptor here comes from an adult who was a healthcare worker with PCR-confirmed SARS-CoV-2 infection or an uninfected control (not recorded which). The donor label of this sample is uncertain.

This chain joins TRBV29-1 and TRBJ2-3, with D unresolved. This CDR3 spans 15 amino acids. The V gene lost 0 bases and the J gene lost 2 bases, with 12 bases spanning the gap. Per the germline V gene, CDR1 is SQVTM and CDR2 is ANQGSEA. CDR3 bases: TGCAGCGTTGAAGAACGGAAGGCTTACACAGATACGCAGTATTTT. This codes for CSVEERKAYTDTQYF.

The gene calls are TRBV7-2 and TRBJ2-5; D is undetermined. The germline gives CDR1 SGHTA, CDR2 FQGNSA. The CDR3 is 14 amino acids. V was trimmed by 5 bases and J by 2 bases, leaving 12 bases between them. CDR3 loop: CASSHDWVQETQYF. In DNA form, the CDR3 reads TGTGCCAGCAGCCACGACTGGGTACAAGAGACCCAGTACTTC.

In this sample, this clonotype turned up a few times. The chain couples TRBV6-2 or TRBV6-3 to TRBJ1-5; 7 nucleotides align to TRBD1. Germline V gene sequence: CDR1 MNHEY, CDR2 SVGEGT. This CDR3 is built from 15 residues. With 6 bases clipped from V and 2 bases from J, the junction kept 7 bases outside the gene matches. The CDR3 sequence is CASSIRQGGNQPQHF. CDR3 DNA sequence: TGTGCCAGCAGCATTAGACAGGGCGGCAATCAGCCCCAGCATTTT.

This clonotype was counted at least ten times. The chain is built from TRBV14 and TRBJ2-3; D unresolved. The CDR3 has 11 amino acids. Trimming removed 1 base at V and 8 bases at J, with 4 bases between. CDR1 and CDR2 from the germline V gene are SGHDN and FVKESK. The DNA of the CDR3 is TGTGCCAGCAGCCAAGTGTCTACGCAGTATTTT. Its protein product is CASSQVSTQYF.

CDR3 coding DNA: TGCAGTGCTAATAGCGGGGGATACCCCACAGATACGCAGTATTTT. Protein: CSANSGGYPTDTQYF. This chain uses TRBV20-1 with TRBJ2-3, with 9 nucleotides matching TRBD2. The germline V gene has CDR1 DFQATT and CDR2 SNEGSKA (reference sequence). J gave up 2 bases and V 4 bases, and 7 bases lay outside the gene matches. This CDR3 comprises 15 residues.

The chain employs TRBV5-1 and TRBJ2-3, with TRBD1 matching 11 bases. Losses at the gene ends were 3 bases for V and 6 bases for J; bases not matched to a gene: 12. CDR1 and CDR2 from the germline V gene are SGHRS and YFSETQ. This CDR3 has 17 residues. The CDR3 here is CASSSSPGQGALDTQYF. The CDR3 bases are TGCGCCAGCAGCTCAAGTCCCGGACAGGGGGCATTGGATACGCAGTATTTT. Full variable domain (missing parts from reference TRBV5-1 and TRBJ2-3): KAGVTQTPRYLIKTRGQQVTLSCSPISGHRSVSWYQQTPGQGLQFLFEYFSETQRNKGNFPGRFSGRQFSNSRSEMNVSTLELGDSALYLCASSSSPGQGALDTQYFGPGTRLTVL.

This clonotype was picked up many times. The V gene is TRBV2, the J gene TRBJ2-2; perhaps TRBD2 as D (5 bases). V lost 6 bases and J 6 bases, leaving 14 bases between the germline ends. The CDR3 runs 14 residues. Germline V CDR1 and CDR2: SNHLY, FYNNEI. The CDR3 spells CASRDLRGSGELFF. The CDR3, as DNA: TGTGCCAGCAGGGATCTTCGGGGATCCGGGGAGCTGTTTTTT.

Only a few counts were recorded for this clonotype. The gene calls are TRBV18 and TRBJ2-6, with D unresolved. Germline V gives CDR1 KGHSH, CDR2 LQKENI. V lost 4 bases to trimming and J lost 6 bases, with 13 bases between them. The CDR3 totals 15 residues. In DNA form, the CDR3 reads TGTGCCAGCTCACGAGAATTAGGTCAGGCCAACGTCCTGACTTTC. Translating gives CASSRELGQANVLTF.

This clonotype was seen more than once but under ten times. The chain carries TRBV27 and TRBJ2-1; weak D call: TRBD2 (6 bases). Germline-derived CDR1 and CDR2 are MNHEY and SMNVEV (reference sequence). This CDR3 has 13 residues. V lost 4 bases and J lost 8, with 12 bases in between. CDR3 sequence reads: CASSWGLGDEQFF. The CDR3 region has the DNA TGTGCCAGCAGTTGGGGACTGGGCGATGAGCAGTTCTTC.

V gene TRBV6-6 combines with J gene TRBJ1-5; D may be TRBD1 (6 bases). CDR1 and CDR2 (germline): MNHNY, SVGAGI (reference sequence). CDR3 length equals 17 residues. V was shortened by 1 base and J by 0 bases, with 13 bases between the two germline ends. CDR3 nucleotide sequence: TGTGCCAGCAGTTACTTAGGGGACATAGATAGCAATCAGCCCCAGCATTTT. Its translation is CASSYLGDIDSNQPQHF.

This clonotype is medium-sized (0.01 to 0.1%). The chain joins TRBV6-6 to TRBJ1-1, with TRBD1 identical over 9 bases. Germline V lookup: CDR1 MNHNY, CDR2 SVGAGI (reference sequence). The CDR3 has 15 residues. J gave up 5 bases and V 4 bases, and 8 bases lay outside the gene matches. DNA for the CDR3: TGTGCCAGCAGTTTGGGCGGACAGGGGAATACTGAAGCTTTCTTT. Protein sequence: CASSLGGQGNTEAFF.

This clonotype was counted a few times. The CDR3 DNA sequence: TGCGCCAGCAGCCAAGTCCCGGGACTTACGAAGCTGGATACGCAGTATTTT. Protein product: CASSQVPGLTKLDTQYF. The chain recombines TRBV5-1 with TRBJ2-3, with a tentative D call TRBD2 (6 bases). Germline loops: CDR1 SGHRS, CDR2 YFSETQ. V shed 4 bases and J shed 6 bases, with 24 bases lying between them. The CDR3 is made up of 17 amino acids.

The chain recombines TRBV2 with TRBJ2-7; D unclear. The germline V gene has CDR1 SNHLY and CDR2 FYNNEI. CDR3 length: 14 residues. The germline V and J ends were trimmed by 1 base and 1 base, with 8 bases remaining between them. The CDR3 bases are TGTGCCAGCAGTGAAGAGCCGCTATCCTACGAGCAGTACGTC. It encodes CASSEEPLSYEQYV.

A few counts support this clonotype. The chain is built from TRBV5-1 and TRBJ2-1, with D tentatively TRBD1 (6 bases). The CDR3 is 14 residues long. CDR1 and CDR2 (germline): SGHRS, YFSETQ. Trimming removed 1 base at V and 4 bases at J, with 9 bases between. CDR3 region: CASSLRTAYNEQFF. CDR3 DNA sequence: TGCGCCAGCAGCTTGAGGACAGCTTACAATGAGCAGTTCTTC.

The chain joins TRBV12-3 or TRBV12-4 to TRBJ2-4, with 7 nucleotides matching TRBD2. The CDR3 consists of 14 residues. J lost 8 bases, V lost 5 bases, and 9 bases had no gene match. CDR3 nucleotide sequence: TGTGCCAGCAGTCACGGACTAGAACTAGACATTCAGTACTTC. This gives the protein CASSHGLELDIQYF.

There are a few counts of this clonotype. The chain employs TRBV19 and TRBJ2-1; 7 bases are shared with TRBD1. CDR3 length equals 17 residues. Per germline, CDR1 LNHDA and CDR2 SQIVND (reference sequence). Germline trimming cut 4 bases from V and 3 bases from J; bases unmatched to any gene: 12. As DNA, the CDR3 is TGTGCCAGTAGTACCGTTTTGGGACAGCCTTTCTACAATGAGCAGTTCTTC. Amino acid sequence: CASSTVLGQPFYNEQFF.

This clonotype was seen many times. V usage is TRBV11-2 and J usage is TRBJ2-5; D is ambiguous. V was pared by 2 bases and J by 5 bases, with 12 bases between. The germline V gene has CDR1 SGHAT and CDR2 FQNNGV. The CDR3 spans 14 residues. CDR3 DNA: TGTGCCAGCAGCTTAATGGGGTTTGAGGAGACCCAGTACTTC. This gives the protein CASSLMGFEETQYF.

DNA of the CDR3: TGTGCCAGCAGCCAAGATGTTTTGGCCATTAACTATGGCTACACCTTC. Translating it yields CASSQDVLAINYGYTF. The chain combines TRBV3-1 with TRBJ1-2; D uncertain. Germline V CDR1 and CDR2: LGHDT, YNNKEL (reference sequence). V lost 0 bases and J 1 base, leaving 12 bases between the germline ends. The CDR3 has 16 residues.

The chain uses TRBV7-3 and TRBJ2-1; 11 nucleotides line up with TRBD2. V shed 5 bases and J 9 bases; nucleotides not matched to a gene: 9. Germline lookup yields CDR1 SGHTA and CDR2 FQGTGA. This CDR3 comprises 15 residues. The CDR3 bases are TGTGCCAGCAGCCCCCCCGGGACTAGCGGTGTTGAGCAGTTCTTC. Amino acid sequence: CASSPPGTSGVEQFF.

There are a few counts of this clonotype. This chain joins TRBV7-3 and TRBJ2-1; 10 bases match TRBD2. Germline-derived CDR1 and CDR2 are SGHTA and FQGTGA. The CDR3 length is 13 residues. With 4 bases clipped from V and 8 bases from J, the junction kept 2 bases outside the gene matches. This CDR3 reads CASSSLAGYEQFF. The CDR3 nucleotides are TGTGCCAGCAGCTCACTAGCGGGGTATGAGCAGTTCTTC.

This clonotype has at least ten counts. CDR3 sequence reads: CASSQMDRANTEAFF. The CDR3 DNA reads TGTGCCAGCAGCCAAATGGACAGGGCCAACACTGAAGCTTTCTTT. The genes are TRBV7-6 and TRBJ1-1; 8 nucleotides align to TRBD1. The length of the CDR3 is 15 residues. Germline CDR1 is SGHVS and CDR2 is FNYEAQ. J lost 2 bases, V lost 5 bases, and 7 bases had no gene match.

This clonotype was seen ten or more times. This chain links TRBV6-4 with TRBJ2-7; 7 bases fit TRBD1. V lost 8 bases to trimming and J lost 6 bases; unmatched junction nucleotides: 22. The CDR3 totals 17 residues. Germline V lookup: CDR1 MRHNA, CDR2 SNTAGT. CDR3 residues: CASRPLWGQSVMSEQYV. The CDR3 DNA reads TGTGCCAGCCGACCATTGTGGGGACAGAGCGTTATGAGCGAGCAGTACGTC.

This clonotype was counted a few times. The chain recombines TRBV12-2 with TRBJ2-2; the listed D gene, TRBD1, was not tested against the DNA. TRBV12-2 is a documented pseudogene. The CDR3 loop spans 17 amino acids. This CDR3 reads CASRYCRAGMNTGELFF. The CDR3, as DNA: TGTGCAAGTCGCTACTGCCGGGCAGGGATGAACACCGGGGAGCTGTTTTTT.

The CDR3 DNA reads TGTGCCAGCAGTTCCAATAGAATCGATGGCTACACCTTC. Protein product: CASSSNRIDGYTF. The rearrangement links TRBV12-3 or TRBV12-4 to TRBJ1-2; D unresolved. The CDR3 is 13 amino acids. V dropped 4 bases and J dropped 6 bases, with 12 bases sitting between them.

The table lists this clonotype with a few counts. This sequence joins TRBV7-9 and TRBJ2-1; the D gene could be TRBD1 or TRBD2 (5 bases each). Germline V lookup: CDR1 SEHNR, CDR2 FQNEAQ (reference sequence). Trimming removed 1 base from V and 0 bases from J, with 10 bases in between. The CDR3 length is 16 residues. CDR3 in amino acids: CASSLVGESSYNEQFF. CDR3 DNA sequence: TGTGCCAGCAGCTTAGTGGGGGAGAGCTCCTACAATGAGCAGTTCTTC.

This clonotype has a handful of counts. The CDR3: CASSLGTGGRANEKLFF. Here the CDR3 DNA reads TGTGCCAGCAGCTTGGGTACAGGGGGCCGGGCTAATGAAAAACTGTTTTTT. The chain couples TRBV13 to TRBJ1-4, with TRBD1 identical over 9 bases. Germline V gives CDR1 PRHDT, CDR2 FYEKMQ (reference sequence). This CDR3 has 17 amino acids. Losses at the gene ends were 3 bases for V and 3 bases for J; bases not matched to a gene: 8.